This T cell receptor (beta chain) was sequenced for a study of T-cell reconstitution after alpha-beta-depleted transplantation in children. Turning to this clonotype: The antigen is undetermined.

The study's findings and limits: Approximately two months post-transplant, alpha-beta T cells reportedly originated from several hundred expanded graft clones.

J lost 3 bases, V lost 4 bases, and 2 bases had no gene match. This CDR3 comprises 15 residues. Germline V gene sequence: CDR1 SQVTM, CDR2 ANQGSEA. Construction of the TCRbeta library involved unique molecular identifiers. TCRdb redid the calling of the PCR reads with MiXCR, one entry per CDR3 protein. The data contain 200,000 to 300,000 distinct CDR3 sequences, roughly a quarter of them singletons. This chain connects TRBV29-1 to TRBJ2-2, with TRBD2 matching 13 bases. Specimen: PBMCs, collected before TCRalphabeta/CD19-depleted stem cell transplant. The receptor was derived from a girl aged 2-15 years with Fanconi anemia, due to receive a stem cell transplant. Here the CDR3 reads CSVVTSGRHTGELFF. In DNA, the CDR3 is TGCAGCGTTGTGACTAGCGGGAGGCACACCGGGGAGCTGTTTTTT.